The 20 T cell receptor beta chains given below trace back to one sample, sequenced in a study of OX40 agonist ivuxolimab in advanced cancers. TCRdb's table, derived via immunoSEQ multiplex PCR, lists solely in-frame clones and lacks some. The sample carries 50,000 to 75,000 clones, approximately 85% recorded once. Specimen: CD4+ or CD8+ T cells sorted from blood, collected in a trial of the OX40 agonist ivuxolimab. The receptors were sampled from an adult with an advanced solid tumor such as melanoma, head and neck, liver or kidney cancer.

The rearrangement links TRBV7-9 to TRBJ2-5, with D possibly matching TRBD1 (5 bases). The DNA end favors TRBJ2-7, so the J call may be wrong. This CDR3 comprises 15 residues. Germline assignment: CDR1 SEHNR and CDR2 FQNEAQ (reference sequence). In DNA form, the CDR3 reads TGTGCCAGCAGCTTAGTTACCCAGGGATACTACGAGCAGTACTTC. The encoded protein is CASSLVTQGYYEQYF.

The chain uses TRBV2 and TRBJ2-5; the D call may be TRBD1 or TRBD2 (5 bases each). Germline V gives CDR1 SNHLY, CDR2 FYNNEI. Trimming left V 3 bases short and J 2 bases short, with 10 bases between. This CDR3 region has 14 residues. In nucleotides, the CDR3 is TGTGCCAGCAGTGACGACTGGGGGCAAGAGACCCAGTACTTC. It specifies CASSDDWGQETQYF.

The chain uses TRBV19 and TRBJ1-2; D possibly corresponds to TRBD1 (5 bases). The V gene lost 3 bases and the J gene lost 9 bases, with 23 bases spanning the gap. The germline V gene encodes CDR1 LNHDA and CDR2 SQIVND (reference sequence). The CDR3 has 16 amino acids. The CDR3 DNA reads TGTGCCAGTAGTATCGGCAGGACTGGGGGTTCGGCTCGCTACACCTTC. It codes for CASSIGRTGGSARYTF.

The chain combines TRBV5-1 with TRBJ1-1; 11 bases fit TRBD1. CDR3 length: 14 amino acids. Germline CDR1 and CDR2: SGHRS and YFSETQ. Trimming removed 3 bases from V and 2 bases from J; junction bases left unmatched: 0. The CDR3 DNA is TGCGCCAGCAGCTGGACAGGGGGCAACACTGAAGCTTTCTTT. This gives the protein CASSWTGGNTEAFF. Looking up the rest from reference TRBV5-1 and TRBJ1-1 gives the full variable domain: KAGVTQTPRYLIKTRGQQVTLSCSPISGHRSVSWYQQTPGQGLQFLFEYFSETQRNKGNFPGRFSGRQFSNSRSEMNVSTLELGDSALYLCASSWTGGNTEAFFGQGTRLTVV.

The V gene is TRBV7-9, the J gene TRBJ2-1; D not certain. This CDR3 has 12 residues. Germline V gene data show CDR1 as SEHNR and CDR2 as FQNEAQ (reference sequence). V was trimmed by 3 bases and J by 6 bases, leaving 6 bases between them. CDR3 sequence (DNA): TGTGCCAGCAGCTTCCTCGTCAATGAGCAGTTCTTC. The encoded protein is CASSFLVNEQFF.

J is TRBJ2-7 and V is TRBV11-3; 9 bases map to TRBD2. This CDR3 is built from 13 residues. Looked up from germline, CDR1 is SGHNT and CDR2 is YENEEA. J lost 3 bases, V lost 7 bases, and 4 bases had no gene match. The CDR3 DNA is TGTGCCAGCAAAGCTAGCGGGATCTACGAGCAGTACTTC. Encoded protein: CASKASGIYEQYF.

This clone was detected only a few times. The rearrangement uses TRBV29-1 and TRBJ2-5, with a tentative D call TRBD1 (6 bases). The CDR3 length is 12 residues. The germline V gene has CDR1 SQVTM and CDR2 ANQGSEA. V lost 6 bases and J 5 bases, leaving 13 bases between the germline ends. CDR3 nucleotides: TGCAGCGTGCGACAGGCGCCCGAGACCCAGTACTTC. It codes for CSVRQAPETQYF.

The rearrangement uses TRBV19 and TRBJ2-2; 8 positions agree with TRBD1. There are 15 residues in the CDR3. After removal of 4 bases from V and 3 bases from J, the junction contained 4 bases not matched to a gene. CDR1 LNHDA and CDR2 SQIVND come from the germline V gene (reference sequence). The CDR3 is CASSRTGSYTGELFF. The CDR3 nucleotides read TGTGCCAGTAGTAGGACAGGGTCATACACCGGGGAGCTGTTTTTT. Looking up the rest from reference TRBV19 and TRBJ2-2 gives the full variable domain: DGGITQSPKYLFRKEGQNVTLSCEQNLNHDAMYWYRQDPGQGLRLIYYSQIVNDFQKGDIAEGYSVSREKKESFPLTVTSAQKNPTAFYLCASSRTGSYTGELFFGEGSRLTVL.

The gene calls are TRBV2 and TRBJ1-2; no clear D. CDR3 size: 13 residues. Germline lookup yields CDR1 SNHLY and CDR2 FYNNEI. V lost 3 bases, J lost 2 bases, and 7 bases lay in between. CDR3 loop: CASSDGQNYGYTF. CDR3 coding DNA: TGTGCCAGCAGTGATGGCCAGAACTATGGCTACACCTTC. The complete variable domain, with remaining parts taken from reference TRBV2 and TRBJ1-2, reads EPEVTQTPSHQVTQMGQEVILRCVPISNHLYFYWYRQILGQKVEFLVSFYNNEISEKSEIFDDQFSVERPDGSNFTLKIRSTKLEDSAMYFCASSDGQNYGYTFGSGTRLTVV.

V gene TRBV10-2 combines with J gene TRBJ2-5; TRBD2 agrees at 11 bases. The last part of the DNA fits TRBJ2-7 better; the J call may be wrong. From germline, CDR1 is WSHSY and CDR2 SAAADI. This CDR3 is built from 19 residues. CDR3 amino acids: CASSDWRLAGTSGPSEQYF. DNA for the CDR3: TGCGCCAGCAGTGATTGGCGACTAGCGGGGACGTCCGGCCCTTCCGAGCAGTACTTC.

In DNA form, the CDR3 reads TGTGCCAGTAGTCCCTATAGGGGAAGGGGCGAAAACATTCAGTACTTC. Amino acids: CASSPYRGRGENIQYF. The chain recombines TRBV19 with TRBJ2-4, with D possibly matching TRBD1 (5 bases). The CDR3 has 16 residues. V was cut by 5 bases and J by 5 bases, with 19 bases left in between. In germline, CDR1 is LNHDA, CDR2 SQIVND (reference sequence).

This sequence joins TRBV9 and TRBJ2-1; D is unclear. This CDR3 spans 16 amino acids. Germline CDR1 reads SGDLS; CDR2 reads YYNGEE. V lost 0 bases to trimming and J lost 0 bases, with 10 bases between them. The CDR3 region has the DNA TGTGCCAGCAGCGTAGGTGGAGAGATCTCCTACAATGAGCAGTTCTTC. Translated, it gives CASSVGGEISYNEQFF. The full variable domain, completed using reference TRBV9 and TRBJ2-1, is DSGVTQTPKHLITATGQRVTLRCSPRSGDLSVYWYQQSLDQGLQFLIQYYNGEERAKGNILERFSAQQFPDLHSELNLSSLELGDSALYFCASSVGGEISYNEQFFGPGTRLTVL.

The gene calls are TRBV2 and TRBJ1-1; possibly TRBD1 for D (5 bases). V lost 4 bases to trimming and J lost 7 bases, with 13 bases between them. The germline gives CDR1 SNHLY, CDR2 FYNNEI. CDR3 size: 13 residues. For the CDR3, the DNA is TGTGCCAGCAGTGGGGGGTTGGGAAGTGAAGCTTTCTTT. It specifies CASSGGLGSEAFF.

The chain is built from TRBV6-5 and TRBJ1-2; no clear D. Germline CDR1 and CDR2: MNHEY and SVGAGI. The V gene lost 6 bases and the J gene lost 4 bases, with 12 bases spanning the gap. The length of the CDR3 is 13 residues. The CDR3 reads CASRMDFVYGYTF. The CDR3 region has the DNA TGTGCCAGCAGGATGGACTTTGTCTATGGCTACACCTTC.

This chain links TRBV11-3 with TRBJ2-7; no definite D call. CDR1 is SGHNT, CDR2 YENEEA, per germline. V lost 3 bases and J 6 bases, leaving 9 bases between the germline ends. The CDR3 contains 12 residues. CDR3 DNA: TGTGCCAGCAGCTTGAGTGCAAGCGAGCAGTACTTC. It codes for CASSLSASEQYF.

The V gene is TRBV6-4, the J gene TRBJ2-2; the D call may be TRBD1 or TRBD2 (5 bases each). V lost 0 bases, J lost 3 bases, and 5 bases lay in between. The CDR3 sequence is 14 residues long. CDR1 MRHNA and CDR2 SNTAGT come from the germline V gene. This CDR3 is CASSDSGDTGELFF. Here the CDR3 DNA reads TGTGCCAGCAGTGACTCGGGGGACACCGGGGAGCTGTTTTTT.

This clone was picked up a small number of times. V is TRBV14 and J is TRBJ1-4; 7 bases are shared with TRBD1. V shed 6 bases, J shed 3 bases, and the junction held 4 bases outside the gene matches. From germline, CDR1 is SGHDN and CDR2 FVKESK. This CDR3 is built from 14 residues. CDR3 protein: CASSNQGANEKLFF. CDR3 sequence (DNA): TGTGCCAGCAGTAATCAGGGGGCTAATGAAAAACTGTTTTTT.

This clone was counted only a few times. The chain has TRBV7-2 and TRBJ1-6, with D maybe TRBD1 (5 bases). This CDR3 has 14 amino acids. Germline loops: CDR1 SGHTA, CDR2 FQGNSA. The V end was cut by 3 bases, the J end by 10 bases, with 13 bases between. CDR3: CASSLKGDGSPLHF. The CDR3 nucleotides are TGTGCCAGCAGCTTGAAAGGGGACGGCTCACCCCTCCACTTT.

The V gene is TRBV4-2, the J gene TRBJ1-1; 7 nucleotides align to TRBD1. The germline V gene has CDR1 LGHNA and CDR2 YNFKEQ. This CDR3 region has 15 residues. V lost 3 bases and J lost 3; bases outside the gene matches: 7. The CDR3 reads CASSHGDSRDTEAFF. The CDR3 DNA follows: TGTGCCAGCAGCCACGGGGACAGTAGGGACACTGAAGCTTTCTTT.

The rearrangement uses TRBV19 and TRBJ2-2; D not certain. Deletions cut 6 bases from V and 5 bases from J, with 13 bases between. Per germline, CDR1 LNHDA and CDR2 SQIVND (reference sequence). The CDR3 sequence is 14 residues long. The CDR3 region is CASSPGPRTGELFF. The DNA for the CDR3 is TGTGCCAGTAGCCCCGGTCCGAGGACCGGGGAGCTGTTTTTT. The variable domain in full, completed from reference TRBV19 and TRBJ2-2, reads DGGITQSPKYLFRKEGQNVTLSCEQNLNHDAMYWYRQDPGQGLRLIYYSQIVNDFQKGDIAEGYSVSREKKESFPLTVTSAQKNPTAFYLCASSPGPRTGELFFGEGSRLTVL.